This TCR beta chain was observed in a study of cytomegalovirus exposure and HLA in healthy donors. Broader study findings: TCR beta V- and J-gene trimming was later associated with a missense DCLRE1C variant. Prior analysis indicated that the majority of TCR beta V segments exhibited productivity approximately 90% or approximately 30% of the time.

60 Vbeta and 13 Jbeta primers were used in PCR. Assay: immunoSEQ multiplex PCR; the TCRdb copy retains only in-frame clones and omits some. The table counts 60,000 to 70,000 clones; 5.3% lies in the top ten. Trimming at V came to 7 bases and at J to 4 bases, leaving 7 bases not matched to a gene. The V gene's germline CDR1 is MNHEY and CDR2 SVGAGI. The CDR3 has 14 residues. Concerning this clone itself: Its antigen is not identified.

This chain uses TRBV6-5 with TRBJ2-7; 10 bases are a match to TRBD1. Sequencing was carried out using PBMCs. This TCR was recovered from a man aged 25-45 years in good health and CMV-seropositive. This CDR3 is CASKMTGGAYEQYF. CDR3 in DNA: TGTGCCAGCAAAATGACAGGGGGCGCTTACGAGCAGTACTTC.